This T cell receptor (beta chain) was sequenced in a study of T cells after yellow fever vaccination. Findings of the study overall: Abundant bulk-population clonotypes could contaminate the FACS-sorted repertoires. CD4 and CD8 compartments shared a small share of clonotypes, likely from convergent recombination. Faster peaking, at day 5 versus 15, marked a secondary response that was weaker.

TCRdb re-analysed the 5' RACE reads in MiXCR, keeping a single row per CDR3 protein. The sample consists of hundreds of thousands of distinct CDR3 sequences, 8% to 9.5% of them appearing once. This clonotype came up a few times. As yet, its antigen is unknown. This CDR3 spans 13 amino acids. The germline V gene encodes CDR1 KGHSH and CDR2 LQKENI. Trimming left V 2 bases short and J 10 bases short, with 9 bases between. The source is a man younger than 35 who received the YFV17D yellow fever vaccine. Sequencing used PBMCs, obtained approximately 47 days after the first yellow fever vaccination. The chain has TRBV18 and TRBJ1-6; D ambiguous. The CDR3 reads CASSPSGDSPLHF. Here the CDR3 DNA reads TGTGCCAGCTCACCAAGCGGAGACTCACCCCTCCACTTT.